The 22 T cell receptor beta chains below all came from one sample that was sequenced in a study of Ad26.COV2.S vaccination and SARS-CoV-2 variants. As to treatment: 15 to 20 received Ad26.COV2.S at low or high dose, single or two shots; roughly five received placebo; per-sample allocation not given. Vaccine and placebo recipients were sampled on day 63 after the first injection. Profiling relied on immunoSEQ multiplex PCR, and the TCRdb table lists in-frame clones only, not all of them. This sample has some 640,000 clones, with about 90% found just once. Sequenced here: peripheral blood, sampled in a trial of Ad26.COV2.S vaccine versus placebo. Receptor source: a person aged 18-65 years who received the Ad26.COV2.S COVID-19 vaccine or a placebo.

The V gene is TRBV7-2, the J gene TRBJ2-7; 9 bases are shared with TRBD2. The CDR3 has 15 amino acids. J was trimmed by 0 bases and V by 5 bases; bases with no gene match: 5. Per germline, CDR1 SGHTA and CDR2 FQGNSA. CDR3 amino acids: CASSRQRGVSYEQYF. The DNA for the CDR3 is TGTGCCAGCAGCCGCCAGCGGGGGGTCTCCTACGAGCAGTACTTC. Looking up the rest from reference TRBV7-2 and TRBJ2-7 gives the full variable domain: GAGVSQSPSNKVTEKGKDVELRCDPISGHTALYWYRQSLGQGLEFLIYFQGNSAPDKSGLPSDRFSAERTGGSVSTLTIQRTQQEDSAVYLCASSRQRGVSYEQYFGPGTRLTVT.

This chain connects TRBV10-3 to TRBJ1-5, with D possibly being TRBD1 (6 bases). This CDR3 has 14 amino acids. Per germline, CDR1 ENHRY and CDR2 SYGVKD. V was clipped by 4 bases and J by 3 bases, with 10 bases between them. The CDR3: CAISAGENNQPQHF. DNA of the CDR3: TGTGCCATCAGTGCAGGGGAAAACAATCAGCCCCAGCATTTT.

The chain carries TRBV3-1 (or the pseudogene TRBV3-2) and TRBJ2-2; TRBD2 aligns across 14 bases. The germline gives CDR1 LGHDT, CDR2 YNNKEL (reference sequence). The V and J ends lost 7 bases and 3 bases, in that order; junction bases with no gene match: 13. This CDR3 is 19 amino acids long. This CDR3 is CASTLIRTSGGQDTGELFF. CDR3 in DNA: TGTGCCAGCACCCTAATCCGGACTAGCGGGGGGCAGGACACCGGGGAGCTGTTTTTT.

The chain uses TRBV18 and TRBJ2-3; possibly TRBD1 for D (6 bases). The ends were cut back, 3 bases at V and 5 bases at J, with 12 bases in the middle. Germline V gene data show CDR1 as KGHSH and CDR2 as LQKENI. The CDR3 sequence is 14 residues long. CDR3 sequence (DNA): TGTGCCAGCTCACCCTGGACAGAAGAAGATACGCAGTATTTT. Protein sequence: CASSPWTEEDTQYF. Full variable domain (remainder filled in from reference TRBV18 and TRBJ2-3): NAGVMQNPRHLVRRRGQEARLRCSPMKGHSHVYWYRQLPEEGLKFMVYLQKENIIDESGMPKERFSAEFPKEGPSILRIQQVVRGDSAAYFCASSPWTEEDTQYFGPGTRLTVL.

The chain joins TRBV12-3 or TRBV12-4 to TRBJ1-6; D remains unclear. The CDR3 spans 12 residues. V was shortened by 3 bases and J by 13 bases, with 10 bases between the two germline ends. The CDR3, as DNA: TGTGCCAGCAGTTTCGCTGGTCAGCCCCTCCACTTT. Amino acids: CASSFAGQPLHF.

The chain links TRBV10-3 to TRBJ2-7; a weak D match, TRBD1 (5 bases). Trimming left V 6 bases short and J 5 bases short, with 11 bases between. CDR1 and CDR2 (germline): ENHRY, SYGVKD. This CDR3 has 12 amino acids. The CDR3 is CAISRTKDEQYF. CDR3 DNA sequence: TGTGCCATCAGCCGGACAAAGGACGAGCAGTACTTC.

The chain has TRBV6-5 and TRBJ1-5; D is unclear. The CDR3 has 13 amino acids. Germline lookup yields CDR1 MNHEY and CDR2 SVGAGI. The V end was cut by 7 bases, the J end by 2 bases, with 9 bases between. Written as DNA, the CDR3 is TGTGCCAGCATCGCGAGTGGCAATCAGCCCCAGCATTTT. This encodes CASIASGNQPQHF.

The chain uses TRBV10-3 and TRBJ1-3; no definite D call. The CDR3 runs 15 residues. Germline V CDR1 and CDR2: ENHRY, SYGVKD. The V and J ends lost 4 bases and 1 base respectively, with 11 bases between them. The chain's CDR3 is CAISGGQQSGNTIYF. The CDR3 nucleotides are TGTGCCATCAGTGGAGGGCAGCAGTCTGGAAACACCATATATTTT.

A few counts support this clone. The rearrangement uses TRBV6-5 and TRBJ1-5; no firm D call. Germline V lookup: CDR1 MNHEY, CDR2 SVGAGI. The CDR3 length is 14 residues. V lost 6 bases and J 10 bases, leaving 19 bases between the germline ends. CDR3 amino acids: CASSRDKARSPQHF. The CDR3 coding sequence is TGTGCCAGCAGCCGTGACAAGGCTCGAAGTCCCCAGCATTTT.

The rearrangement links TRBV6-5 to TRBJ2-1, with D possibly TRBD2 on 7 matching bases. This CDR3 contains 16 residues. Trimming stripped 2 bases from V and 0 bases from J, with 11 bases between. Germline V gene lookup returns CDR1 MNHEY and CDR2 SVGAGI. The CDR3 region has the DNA TGTGCCAGCAGTTACGGTGGGGGGGCCTCCTACAATGAGCAGTTCTTC. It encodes CASSYGGGASYNEQFF.

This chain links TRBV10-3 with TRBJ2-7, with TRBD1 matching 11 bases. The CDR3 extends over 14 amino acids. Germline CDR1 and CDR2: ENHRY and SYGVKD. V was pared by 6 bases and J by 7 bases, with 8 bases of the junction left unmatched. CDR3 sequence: CAIRGGTGGREQYF. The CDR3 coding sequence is TGTGCCATCAGAGGGGGGACAGGGGGTCGGGAGCAGTACTTC.

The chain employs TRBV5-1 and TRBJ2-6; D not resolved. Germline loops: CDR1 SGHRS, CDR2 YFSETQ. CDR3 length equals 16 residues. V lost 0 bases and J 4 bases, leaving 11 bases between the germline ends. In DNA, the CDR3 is TGCGCCAGCAGCTTGGATATCGGGTACGGGGCCAACGTCCTGACTTTC. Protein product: CASSLDIGYGANVLTF.

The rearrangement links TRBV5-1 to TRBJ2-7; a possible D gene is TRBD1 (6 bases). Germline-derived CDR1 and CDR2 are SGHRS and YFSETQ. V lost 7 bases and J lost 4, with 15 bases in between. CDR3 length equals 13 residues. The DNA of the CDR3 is TGCGCCAGCGGTGGGGACAATGTATACGAGCAGTACTTC. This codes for CASGGDNVYEQYF.

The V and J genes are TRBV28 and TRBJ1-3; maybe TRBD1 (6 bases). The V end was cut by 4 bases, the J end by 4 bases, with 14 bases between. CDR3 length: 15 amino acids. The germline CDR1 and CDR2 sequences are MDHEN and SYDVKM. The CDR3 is CASSSPQGPGNTIYF. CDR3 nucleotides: TGTGCCAGCAGTTCCCCCCAGGGGCCGGGAAACACCATATATTTT.

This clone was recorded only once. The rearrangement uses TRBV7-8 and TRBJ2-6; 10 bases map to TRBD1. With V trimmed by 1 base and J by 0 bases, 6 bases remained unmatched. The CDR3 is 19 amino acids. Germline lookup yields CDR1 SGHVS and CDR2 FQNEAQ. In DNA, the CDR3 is TGTGCCAGCAGCTTAGTGTGGGACAGGGGTCGCTCTGGGGCCAACGTCCTGACTTTC. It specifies CASSLVWDRGRSGANVLTF.

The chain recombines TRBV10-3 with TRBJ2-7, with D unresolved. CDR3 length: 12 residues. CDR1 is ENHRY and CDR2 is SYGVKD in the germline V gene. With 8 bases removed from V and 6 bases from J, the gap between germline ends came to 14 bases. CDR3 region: CAIGRKPGEQYF. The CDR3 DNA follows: TGTGCCATCGGACGGAAGCCCGGCGAGCAGTACTTC.

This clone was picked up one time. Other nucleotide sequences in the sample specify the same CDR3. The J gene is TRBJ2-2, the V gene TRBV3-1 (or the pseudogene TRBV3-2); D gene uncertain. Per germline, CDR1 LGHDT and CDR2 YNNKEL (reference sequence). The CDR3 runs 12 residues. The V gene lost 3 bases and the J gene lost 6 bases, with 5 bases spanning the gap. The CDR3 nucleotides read TGTGCCAGCAGCCACTTATCCGGGGAGCTGTTTTTT. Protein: CASSHLSGELFF.

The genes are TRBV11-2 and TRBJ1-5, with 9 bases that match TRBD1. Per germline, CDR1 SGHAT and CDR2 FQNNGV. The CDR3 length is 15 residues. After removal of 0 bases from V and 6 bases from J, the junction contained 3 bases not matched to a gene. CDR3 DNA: TGTGCCAGCAGCTTAGAGGGGACAGGGACTCAGCCCCAGCATTTT. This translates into CASSLEGTGTQPQHF.

The CDR3 nucleotides are TGTGCCAGCAGCCAAGAACGAGCGGGGGACTACGAGCAGTACTTC. Protein: CASSQERAGDYEQYF. The rearrangement joins TRBV4-2 to TRBJ2-7; 8 bases align to TRBD2. The germline V gene encodes CDR1 LGHNA and CDR2 YNFKEQ. This CDR3 comprises 15 residues. V lost 0 bases to trimming and J lost 3 bases; unmatched junction nucleotides: 4.

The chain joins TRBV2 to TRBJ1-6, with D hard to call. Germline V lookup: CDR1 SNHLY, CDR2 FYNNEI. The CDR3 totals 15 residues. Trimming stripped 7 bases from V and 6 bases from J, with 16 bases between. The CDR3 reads CASKKEVLANSPLHF. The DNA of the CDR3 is TGTGCCAGCAAGAAGGAGGTCTTGGCTAATTCACCCCTCCACTTT.

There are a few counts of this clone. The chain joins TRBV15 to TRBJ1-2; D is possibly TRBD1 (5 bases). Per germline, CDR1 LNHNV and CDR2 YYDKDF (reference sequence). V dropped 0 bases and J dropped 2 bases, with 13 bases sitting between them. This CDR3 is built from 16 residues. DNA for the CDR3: TGTGCCACCAGCAGAGATCTTGGGGGGGACAACTATGGCTACACCTTC. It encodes CATSRDLGGDNYGYTF.

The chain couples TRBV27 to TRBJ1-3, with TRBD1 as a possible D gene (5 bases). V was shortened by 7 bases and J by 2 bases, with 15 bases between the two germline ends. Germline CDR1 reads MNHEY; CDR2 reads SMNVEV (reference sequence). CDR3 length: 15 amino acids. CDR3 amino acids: CASTRAWGAGNTIYF. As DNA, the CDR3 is TGTGCCAGCACCCGGGCCTGGGGCGCTGGAAACACCATATATTTT.